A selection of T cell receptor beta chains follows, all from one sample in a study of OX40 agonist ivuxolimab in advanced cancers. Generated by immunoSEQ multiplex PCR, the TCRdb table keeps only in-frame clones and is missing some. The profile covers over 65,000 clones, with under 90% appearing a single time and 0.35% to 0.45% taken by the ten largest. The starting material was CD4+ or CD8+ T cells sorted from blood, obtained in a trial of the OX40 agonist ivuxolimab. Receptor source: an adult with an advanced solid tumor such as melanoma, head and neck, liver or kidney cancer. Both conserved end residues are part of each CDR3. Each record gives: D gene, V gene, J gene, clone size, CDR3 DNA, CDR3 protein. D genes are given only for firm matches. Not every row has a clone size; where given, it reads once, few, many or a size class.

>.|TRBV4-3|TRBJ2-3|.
TGCGCCAGCAGGGGGCAACCCACAGATACGCAGTATTTT
CASRGQPTDTQYF
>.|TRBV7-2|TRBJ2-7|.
TGTGCCAGCAGCTTGTCGACAGGTTTTACCTACGAGCAGTACTTC
CASSLSTGFTYEQYF
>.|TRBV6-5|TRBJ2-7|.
TGTGCCAGCAAGTTAGGATGGTTGGGAAACGAGCAGTACTTC
CASKLGWLGNEQYF
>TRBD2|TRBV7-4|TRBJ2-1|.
TGTGCCAGCAGCTCAGACGTAATAGCGGGAGAGTACAATGAGCAGTTCTTC
CASSSDVIAGEYNEQFF
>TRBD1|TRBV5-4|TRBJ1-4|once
TGTGCCAGCAGCGAGGCTGGCAGGGGGAATGAAAAACTGTTTTTT
CASSEAGRGNEKLFF
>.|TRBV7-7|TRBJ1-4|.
TGTGCCAGCAGCTTGAGTGGGGGGGCAAGTGAAAAACTGTTTTTT
CASSLSGGASEKLFF
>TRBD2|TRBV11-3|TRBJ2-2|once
TGTGCCAGCAGCTTCGGGAGGGCCACCGGGGAGCTGTTTTTT
CASSFGRATGELFF
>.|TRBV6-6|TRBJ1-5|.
TGTGCCAGCAGAGGTACAGGTTTGATGAATCAGCCCCAGCATTTT
CASRGTGLMNQPQHF
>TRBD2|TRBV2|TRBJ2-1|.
TGTGCCAGCAGCGCGACTAGCGGTAATTCTGGGCAGTTCTTC
CASSATSGNSGQFF
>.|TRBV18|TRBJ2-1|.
TGTGCCAGCTCACCACGTCAGGTGGGGGATGAGCAGTTCTTC
CASSPRQVGDEQFF
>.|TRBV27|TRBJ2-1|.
TGTGCCAGCACTTACATCGGGACGGGATACAATGAGCAGTTCTTC
CASTYIGTGYNEQFF
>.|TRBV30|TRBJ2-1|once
TGTGCCTGGAGTTTTCGGGGTGAGCAGTTCTTC
CAWSFRGEQFF
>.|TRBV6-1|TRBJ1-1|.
TGTGCCAGCAGTGAATTTCCGGGGAACACTGAAGCTTTCTTT
CASSEFPGNTEAFF
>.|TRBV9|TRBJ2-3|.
TGTGCCAGCAGCGTCTTTTCCCGCACAGATACGCAGTATTTT
CASSVFSRTDTQYF
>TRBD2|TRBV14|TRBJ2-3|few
TGTGCCAGCAGCCCCCGGACTAGCGGGGGGGCCCTGTATTTT
CASSPRTSGGALYF
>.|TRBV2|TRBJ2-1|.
TGTGCCAGCCGTAAGATTACTTACAATGAGCAGTTCTTC
CASRKITYNEQFF
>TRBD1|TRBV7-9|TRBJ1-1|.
TGTGCCAGCAGCACCTACAGGGGCAGGACTGAAGCTTTCTTT
CASSTYRGRTEAFF
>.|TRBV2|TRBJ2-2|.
TGTGCCAGCAGTGGGGACGGCGGGGAGCTGTTTTTT
CASSGDGGELFF
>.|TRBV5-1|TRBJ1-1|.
TGCGCCAGCAGCTTGGAGGCGAACACTGAAGCTTTCTTT
CASSLEANTEAFF
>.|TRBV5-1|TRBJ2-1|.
TGCGCCAGCAGCAGAACCGGGACTTCCTACAATGAGCAGTTCTTC
CASSRTGTSYNEQFF
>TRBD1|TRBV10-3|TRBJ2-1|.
TGTGCCATCAGAGGGACAGGGGGCTCTTACAATGAGCAGTTCTTC
CAIRGTGGSYNEQFF
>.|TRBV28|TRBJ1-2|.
TGTGCCAGCAGTTTTAATTCATATGGCTACACCTTC
CASSFNSYGYTF
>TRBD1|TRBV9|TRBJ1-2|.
TGTGCCAGCAGCCCCCATACAGGACAGGGGGCCTATGGCTACACCTTC
CASSPHTGQGAYGYTF
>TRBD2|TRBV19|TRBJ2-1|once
TGTGCCAGTAGCGACTGGACTAGCGGGGACCCAATAGGGAATGAGCAGTTCTTC
CASSDWTSGDPIGNEQFF
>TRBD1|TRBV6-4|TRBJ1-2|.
TGTGCCAGCAGTGTCCTTCCGGGACAGGTATCTGGCTACACCTTC
CASSVLPGQVSGYTF
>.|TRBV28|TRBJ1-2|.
TGTGCCAGCAGCACAGGCGGGCGAGGGGGCTATGGCTACACCTTC
CASSTGGRGGYGYTF
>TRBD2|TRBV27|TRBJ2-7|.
TGTGCCAGCAGTTCTTGGACTAGCAGCTACGAGCAGTACTTC
CASSSWTSSYEQYF
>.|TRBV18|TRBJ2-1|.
TGTGCCAGCTCACCAATCGGGGGTTCCTACAATGAGCAGTTCTTC
CASSPIGGSYNEQFF
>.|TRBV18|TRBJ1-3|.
TGTGCCAGCTCACCACCGAGTACTGGAAACACCATATATTTT
CASSPPSTGNTIYF
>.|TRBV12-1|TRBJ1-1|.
TGTGCCAGCAGCTTTATCAGGGGAAGGAACACTGAAGCTTTCTTT
CASSFIRGRNTEAFF
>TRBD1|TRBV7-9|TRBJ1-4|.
TGTGCCAGCAGCTTTACCTCCCCAGGGGGTGGAAATGAAAAACTGTTTTTT
CASSFTSPGGGNEKLFF
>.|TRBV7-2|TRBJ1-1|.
TGTGCCAGCAGCCCCTGGGCCGTTAACACTGAAGCTTTCTTT
CASSPWAVNTEAFF
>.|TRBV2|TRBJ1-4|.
TGTGCCAGCAGTCCTAGGCCCCAGTCAGAAAAACTGTTTTTT
CASSPRPQSEKLFF
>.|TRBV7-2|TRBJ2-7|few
TGTGCCAGCAGCTCTATCGACGGATCGGGCGAGCAGTACTTC
CASSSIDGSGEQYF
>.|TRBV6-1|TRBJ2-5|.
TGTGCCGGACGTAAAGACGCCCCCGGCCAAGAGACCCAGTACTTC
CAGRKDAPGQETQYF
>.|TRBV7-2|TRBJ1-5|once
TGTGCCAGCAGCTTAATGGAGGGGAATCAGCCCCAGCATTTT
CASSLMEGNQPQHF
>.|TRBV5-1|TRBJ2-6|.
TGCGCCAGCAGCCTGACGGGTTCTGGGGCCAACGTCCTGACTTTC
CASSLTGSGANVLTF
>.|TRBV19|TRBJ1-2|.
TGTGCCAGTAGTGCCGACTATGGCTACACCTTC
CASSADYGYTF
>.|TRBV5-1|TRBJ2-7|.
TGCGCCAGCAGCTCCGGGACTCTTGGTAGAGGCGAGCAGTACTTC
CASSSGTLGRGEQYF
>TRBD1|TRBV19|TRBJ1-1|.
TGTGCCAGCCAAAATTCGGGACAGGGCTACACTGAAGCTTTCTTT
CASQNSGQGYTEAFF
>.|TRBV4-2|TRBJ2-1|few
TGTGCCAGCAGCCTGCAAGGCGGGGCCATCAATGAGCAGTTCTTC
CASSLQGGAINEQFF
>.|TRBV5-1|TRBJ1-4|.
TGCGCCAGCAGCTTTGGTGGAGCAACTAATGAAAAACTGTTTTTT
CASSFGGATNEKLFF
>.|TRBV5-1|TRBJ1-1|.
TGCGCCAGCAGTAAACAGGGCTTCGGGAACACTGAAGCTTTCTTT
CASSKQGFGNTEAFF
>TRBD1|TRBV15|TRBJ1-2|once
TGTGCCACCAGCAGGGACAGGGGAAACTATGGCTACACCTTC
CATSRDRGNYGYTF